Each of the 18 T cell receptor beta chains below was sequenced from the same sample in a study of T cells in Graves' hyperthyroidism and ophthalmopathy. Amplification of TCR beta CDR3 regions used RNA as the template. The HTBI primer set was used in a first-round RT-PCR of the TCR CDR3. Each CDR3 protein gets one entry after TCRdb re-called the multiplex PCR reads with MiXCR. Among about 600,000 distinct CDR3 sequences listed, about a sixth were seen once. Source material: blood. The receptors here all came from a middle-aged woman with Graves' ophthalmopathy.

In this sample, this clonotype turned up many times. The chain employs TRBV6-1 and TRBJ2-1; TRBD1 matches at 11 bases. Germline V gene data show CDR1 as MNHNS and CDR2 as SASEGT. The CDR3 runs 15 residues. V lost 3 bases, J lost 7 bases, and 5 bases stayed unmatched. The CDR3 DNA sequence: TGTGCCAGCAGTGACGGGACAGGGGGTGTTAATGAGCAGTTCTTC. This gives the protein CASSDGTGGVNEQFF.

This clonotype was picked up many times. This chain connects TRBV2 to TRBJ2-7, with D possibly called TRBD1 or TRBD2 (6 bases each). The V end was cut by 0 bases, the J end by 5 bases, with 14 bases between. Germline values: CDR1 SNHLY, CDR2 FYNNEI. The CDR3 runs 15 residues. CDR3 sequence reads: CASSEAQGTAHEQYF. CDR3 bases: TGTGCCAGCAGTGAAGCGCAGGGGACTGCCCACGAGCAGTACTTC.

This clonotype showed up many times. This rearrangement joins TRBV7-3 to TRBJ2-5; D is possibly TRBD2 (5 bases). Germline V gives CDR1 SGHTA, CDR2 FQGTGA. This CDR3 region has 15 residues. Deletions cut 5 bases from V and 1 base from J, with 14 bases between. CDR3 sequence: CASSAGGRVQETQYF. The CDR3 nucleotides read TGTGCCAGCAGCGCCGGCGGGCGGGTCCAAGAGACCCAGTACTTC.

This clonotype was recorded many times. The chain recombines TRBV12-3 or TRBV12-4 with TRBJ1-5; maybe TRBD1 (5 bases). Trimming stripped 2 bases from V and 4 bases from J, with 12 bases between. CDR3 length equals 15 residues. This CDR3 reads CASSLLAGFNQPQHF. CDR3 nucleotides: TGTGCCAGCAGTTTATTAGCAGGGTTTAATCAGCCCCAGCATTTT.

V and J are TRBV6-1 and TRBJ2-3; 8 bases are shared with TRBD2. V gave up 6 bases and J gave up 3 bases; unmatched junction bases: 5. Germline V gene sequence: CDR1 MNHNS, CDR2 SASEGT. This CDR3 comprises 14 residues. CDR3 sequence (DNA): TGTGCCAGCAGGGTAGCGGGACTAACAGATACGCAGTATTTT. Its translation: CASRVAGLTDTQYF.

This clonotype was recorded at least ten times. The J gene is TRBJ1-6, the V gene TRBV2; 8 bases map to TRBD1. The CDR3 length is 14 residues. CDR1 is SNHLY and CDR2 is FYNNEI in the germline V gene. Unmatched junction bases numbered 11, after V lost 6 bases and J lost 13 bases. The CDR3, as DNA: TGTGCCAGCAGCGCAGGGGGCTGGACACTTCCCCTCCACTTT. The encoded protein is CASSAGGWTLPLHF.

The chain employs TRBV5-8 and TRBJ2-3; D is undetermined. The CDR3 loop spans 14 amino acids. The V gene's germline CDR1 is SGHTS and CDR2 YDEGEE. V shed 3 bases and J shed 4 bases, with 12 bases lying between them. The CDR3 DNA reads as TGTGCCAGCAGCTGGAGTCCGGGCGCAGATACGCAGTATTTT. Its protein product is CASSWSPGADTQYF.

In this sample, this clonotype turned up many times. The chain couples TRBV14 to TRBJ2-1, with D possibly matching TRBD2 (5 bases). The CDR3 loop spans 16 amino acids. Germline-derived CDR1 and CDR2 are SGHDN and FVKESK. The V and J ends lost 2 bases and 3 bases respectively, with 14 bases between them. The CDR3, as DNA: TGTGCCAGCAGCCAAAGAGCGGAGTTTATCTACAATGAGCAGTTCTTC. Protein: CASSQRAEFIYNEQFF.

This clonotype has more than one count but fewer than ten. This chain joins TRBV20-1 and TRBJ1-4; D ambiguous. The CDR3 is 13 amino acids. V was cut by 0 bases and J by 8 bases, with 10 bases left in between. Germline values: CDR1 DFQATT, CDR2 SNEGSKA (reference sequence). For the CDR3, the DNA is TGCAGTGCTAGAGATTTCAACAACGAAAAACTGTTTTTT. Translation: CSARDFNNEKLFF.

CDR3 sequence (DNA): TGTGCCAGCAGTGCCCGGGACAGGGGCGCAGATACGCAGTATTTT. It yields the protein CASSARDRGADTQYF. This chain connects TRBV2 to TRBJ2-3, with TRBD1 identical over 10 bases. The CDR3 runs to 15 residues. Germline V gives CDR1 SNHLY, CDR2 FYNNEI. The trim removed 4 bases at V and 4 bases at J, leaving 5 bases unmatched.

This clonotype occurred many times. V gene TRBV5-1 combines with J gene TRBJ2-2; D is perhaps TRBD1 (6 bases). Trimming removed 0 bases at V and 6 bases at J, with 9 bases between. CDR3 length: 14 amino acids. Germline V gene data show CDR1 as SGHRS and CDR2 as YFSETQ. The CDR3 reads CASSLGTGSGELFF. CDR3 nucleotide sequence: TGCGCCAGCAGCTTGGGAACAGGGTCCGGGGAGCTGTTTTTT.

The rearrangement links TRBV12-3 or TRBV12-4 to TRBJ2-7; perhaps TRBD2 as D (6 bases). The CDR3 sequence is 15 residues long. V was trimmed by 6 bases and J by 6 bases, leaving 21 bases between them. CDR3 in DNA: TGTGCCAGCAGGGCCGCCGCGGGGATCGGTGGCGAGCAGTACTTC. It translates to CASRAAAGIGGEQYF.

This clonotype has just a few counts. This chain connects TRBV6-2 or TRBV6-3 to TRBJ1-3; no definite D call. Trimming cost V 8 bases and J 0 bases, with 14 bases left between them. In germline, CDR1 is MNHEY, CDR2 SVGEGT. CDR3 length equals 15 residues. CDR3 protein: CASAAILLSGNTIYF. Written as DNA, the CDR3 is TGTGCCAGCGCTGCGATTCTCCTCTCTGGAAACACCATATATTTT.

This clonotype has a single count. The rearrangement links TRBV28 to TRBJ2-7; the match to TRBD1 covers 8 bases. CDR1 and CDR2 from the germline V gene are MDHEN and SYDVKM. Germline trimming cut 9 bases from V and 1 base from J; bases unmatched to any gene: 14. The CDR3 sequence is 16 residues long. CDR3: CASLPAVGQESYEQYF. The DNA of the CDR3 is TGTGCCAGTCTCCCCGCCGTGGGACAGGAGTCCTACGAGCAGTACTTC.

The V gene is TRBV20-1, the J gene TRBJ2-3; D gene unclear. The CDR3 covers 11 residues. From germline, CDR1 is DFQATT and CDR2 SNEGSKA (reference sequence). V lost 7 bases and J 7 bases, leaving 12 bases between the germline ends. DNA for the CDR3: TGCAGTGTCCTTATGGAGAATACGCAGTATTTT. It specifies CSVLMENTQYF.

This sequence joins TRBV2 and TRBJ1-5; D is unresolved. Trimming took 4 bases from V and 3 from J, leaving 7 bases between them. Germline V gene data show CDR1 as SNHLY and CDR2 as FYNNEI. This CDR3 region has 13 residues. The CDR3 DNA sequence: TGTGCCAGCAGTGGACGGGACAATCAGCCCCAGCATTTT. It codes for CASSGRDNQPQHF.

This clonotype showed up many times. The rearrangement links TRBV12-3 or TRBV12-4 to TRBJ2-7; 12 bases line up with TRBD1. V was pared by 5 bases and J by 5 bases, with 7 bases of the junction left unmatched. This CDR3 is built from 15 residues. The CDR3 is CASSTGQGARNEQYF. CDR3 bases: TGTGCCAGCAGTACGGGACAGGGGGCGCGCAACGAGCAGTACTTC.

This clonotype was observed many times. DNA of the CDR3: TGTGCCAGCAGCACGACCGGAAAGGGGAACACCATATATTTT. This sequence encodes CASSTTGKGNTIYF. This chain joins TRBV28 and TRBJ1-3, with D possibly matching TRBD1 (5 bases). CDR3 length: 14 amino acids. Germline V gives CDR1 MDHEN, CDR2 SYDVKM. Deletions cut 6 bases from V and 7 bases from J, with 16 bases between. Full variable domain (outside the CDR3, taken from reference TRBV28 and TRBJ1-3): DVKVTQSSRYLVKRTGEKVFLECVQDMDHENMFWYRQDPGLGLRLIYFSYDVKMKEKGDIPEGYSVSREKKERFSLILESASTNQTSMYLCASSTTGKGNTIYFGEGSWLTVV.